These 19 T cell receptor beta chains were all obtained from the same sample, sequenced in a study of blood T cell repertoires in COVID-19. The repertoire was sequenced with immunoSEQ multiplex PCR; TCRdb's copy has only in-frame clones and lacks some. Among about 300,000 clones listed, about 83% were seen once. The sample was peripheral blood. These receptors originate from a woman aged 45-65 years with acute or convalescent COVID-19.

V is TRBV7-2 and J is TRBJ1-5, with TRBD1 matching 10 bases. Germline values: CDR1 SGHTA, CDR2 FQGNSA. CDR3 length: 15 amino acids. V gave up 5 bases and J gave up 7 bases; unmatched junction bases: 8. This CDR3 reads CASSLGTGVWQPQHF. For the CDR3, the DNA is TGTGCCAGCAGCCTTGGGACAGGGGTGTGGCAGCCCCAGCATTTT.

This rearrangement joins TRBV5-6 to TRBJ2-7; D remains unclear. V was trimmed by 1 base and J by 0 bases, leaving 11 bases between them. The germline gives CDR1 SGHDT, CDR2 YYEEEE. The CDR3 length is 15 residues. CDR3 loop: CASSLRGLSSYEQYF. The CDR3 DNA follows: TGTGCCAGCAGCTTGCGCGGCCTGAGCTCCTACGAGCAGTACTTC.

As DNA, the CDR3 is TGTGCCAGCAGCTTGCGCGGTATAAGTTCACCCCTCCACTTT. Translating gives CASSLRGISSPLHF. The chain joins TRBV5-6 to TRBJ1-6; no clear D gene. Between the trimmed V and J ends, which lost 1 base and 9 bases, there was a span of 11 bases. The CDR3 length is 14 residues. Germline V gene sequence: CDR1 SGHDT, CDR2 YYEEEE.

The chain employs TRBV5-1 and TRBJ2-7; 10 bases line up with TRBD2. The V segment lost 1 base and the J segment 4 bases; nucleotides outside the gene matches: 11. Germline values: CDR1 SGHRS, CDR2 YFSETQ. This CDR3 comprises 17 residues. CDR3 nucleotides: TGCGCCAGCAGCTTGACCCTCCTAGCGGGAGCCGTATACGAGCAGTACTTC. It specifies CASSLTLLAGAVYEQYF.

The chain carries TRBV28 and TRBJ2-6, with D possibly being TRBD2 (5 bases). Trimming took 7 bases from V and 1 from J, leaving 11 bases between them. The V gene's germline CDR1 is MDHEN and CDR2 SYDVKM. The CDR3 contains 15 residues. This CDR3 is CASKTRGSGANVLTF. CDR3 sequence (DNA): TGTGCCAGCAAAACCCGGGGATCTGGGGCCAACGTCCTGACTTTC.

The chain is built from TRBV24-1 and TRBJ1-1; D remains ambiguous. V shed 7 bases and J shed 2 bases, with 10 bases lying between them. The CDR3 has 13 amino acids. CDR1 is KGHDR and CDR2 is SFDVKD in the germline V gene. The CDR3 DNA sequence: TGTGCCACCAGCAAACCGGGAAACACTGAAGCTTTCTTT. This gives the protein CATSKPGNTEAFF.

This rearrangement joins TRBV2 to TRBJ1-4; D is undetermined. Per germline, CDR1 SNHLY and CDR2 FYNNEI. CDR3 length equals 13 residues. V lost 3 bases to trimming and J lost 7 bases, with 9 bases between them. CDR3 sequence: CASSEMGGEKLFF. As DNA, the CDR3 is TGTGCCAGCAGTGAGATGGGAGGTGAAAAACTGTTTTTT.

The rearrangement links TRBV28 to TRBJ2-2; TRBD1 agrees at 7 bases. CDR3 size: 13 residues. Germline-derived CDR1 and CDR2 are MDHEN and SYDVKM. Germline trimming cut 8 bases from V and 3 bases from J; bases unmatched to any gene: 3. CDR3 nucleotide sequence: TGTGCCAGCCTCGACAGGGACACCGGGGAGCTGTTTTTT. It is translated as CASLDRDTGELFF.

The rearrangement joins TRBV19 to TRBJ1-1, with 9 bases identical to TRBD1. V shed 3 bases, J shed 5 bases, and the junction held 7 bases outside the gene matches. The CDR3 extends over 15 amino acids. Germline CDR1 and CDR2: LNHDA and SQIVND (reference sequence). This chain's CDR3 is CASSMGDRVGTEAFF. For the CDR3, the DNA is TGTGCCAGTAGTATGGGGGACAGGGTAGGAACTGAAGCTTTCTTT.

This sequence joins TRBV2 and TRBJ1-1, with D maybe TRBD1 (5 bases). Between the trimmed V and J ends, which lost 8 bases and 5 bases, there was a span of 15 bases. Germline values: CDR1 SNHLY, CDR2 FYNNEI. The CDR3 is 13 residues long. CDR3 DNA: TGTGCCAGCTCCCCCCAGGGTATGACTGAAGCTTTCTTT. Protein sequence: CASSPQGMTEAFF.

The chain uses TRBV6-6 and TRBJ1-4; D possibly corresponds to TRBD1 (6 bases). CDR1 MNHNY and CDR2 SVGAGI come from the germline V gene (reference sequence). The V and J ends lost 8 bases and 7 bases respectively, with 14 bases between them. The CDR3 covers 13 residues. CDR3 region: CASLGAWGEKLFF. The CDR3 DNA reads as TGTGCCAGCTTGGGGGCCTGGGGTGAAAAACTGTTTTTT.

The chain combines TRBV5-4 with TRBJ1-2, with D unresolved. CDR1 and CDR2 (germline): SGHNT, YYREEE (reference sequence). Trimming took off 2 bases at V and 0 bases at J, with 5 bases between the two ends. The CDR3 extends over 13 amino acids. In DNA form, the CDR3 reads TGTGCCAGCAGCTTATTAGCTAACTATGGCTACACCTTC. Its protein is CASSLLANYGYTF.

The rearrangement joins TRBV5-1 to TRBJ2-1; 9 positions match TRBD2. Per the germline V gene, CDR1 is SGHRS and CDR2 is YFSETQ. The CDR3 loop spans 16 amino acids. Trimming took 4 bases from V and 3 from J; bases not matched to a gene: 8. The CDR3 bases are TGCGCCAGCAGCCTGTCTATAGCGGGAGACTACAATGAGCAGTTCTTC. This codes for CASSLSIAGDYNEQFF.

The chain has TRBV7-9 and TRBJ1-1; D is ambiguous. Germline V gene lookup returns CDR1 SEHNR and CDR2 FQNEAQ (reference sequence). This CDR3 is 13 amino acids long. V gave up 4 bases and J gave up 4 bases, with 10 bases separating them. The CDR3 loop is CASSWTPVTEAFF. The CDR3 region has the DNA TGTGCCAGCAGCTGGACTCCGGTCACTGAAGCTTTCTTT.

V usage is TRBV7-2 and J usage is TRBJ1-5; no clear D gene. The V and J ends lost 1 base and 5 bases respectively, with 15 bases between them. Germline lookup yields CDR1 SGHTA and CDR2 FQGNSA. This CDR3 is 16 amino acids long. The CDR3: CASSLDGGMVYQPQHF. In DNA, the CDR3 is TGTGCCAGCAGCTTAGACGGAGGGATGGTTTATCAGCCCCAGCATTTT.

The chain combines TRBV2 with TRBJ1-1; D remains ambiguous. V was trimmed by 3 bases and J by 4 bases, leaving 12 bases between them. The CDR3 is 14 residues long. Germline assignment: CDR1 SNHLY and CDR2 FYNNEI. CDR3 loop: CASSERTRGTEAFF. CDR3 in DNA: TGTGCCAGCAGTGAGAGGACTAGAGGCACTGAAGCTTTCTTT.

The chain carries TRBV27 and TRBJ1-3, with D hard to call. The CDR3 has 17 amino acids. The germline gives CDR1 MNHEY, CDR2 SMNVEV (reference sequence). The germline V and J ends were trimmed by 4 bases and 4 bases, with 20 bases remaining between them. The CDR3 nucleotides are TGTGCCAGCAGTTCCCAAAGGGCCGACGGAGGCGGAAACACCATATATTTT. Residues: CASSSQRADGGGNTIYF.

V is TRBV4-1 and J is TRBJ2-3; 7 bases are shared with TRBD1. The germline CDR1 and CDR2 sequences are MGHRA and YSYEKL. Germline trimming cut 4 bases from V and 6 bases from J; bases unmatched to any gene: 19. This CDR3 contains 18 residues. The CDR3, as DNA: TGCGCCAGCAGCCGAAAATATTCTCCAAGAGGGGGCGAGGATACGCAGTATTTT. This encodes CASSRKYSPRGGEDTQYF.

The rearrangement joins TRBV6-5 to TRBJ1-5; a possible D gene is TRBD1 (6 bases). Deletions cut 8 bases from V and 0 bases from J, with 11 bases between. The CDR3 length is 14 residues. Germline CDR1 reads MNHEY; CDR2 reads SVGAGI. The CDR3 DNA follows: TGTGCCAGCTTTAACAGGGCTAGCAATCAGCCCCAGCATTTT. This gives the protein CASFNRASNQPQHF.